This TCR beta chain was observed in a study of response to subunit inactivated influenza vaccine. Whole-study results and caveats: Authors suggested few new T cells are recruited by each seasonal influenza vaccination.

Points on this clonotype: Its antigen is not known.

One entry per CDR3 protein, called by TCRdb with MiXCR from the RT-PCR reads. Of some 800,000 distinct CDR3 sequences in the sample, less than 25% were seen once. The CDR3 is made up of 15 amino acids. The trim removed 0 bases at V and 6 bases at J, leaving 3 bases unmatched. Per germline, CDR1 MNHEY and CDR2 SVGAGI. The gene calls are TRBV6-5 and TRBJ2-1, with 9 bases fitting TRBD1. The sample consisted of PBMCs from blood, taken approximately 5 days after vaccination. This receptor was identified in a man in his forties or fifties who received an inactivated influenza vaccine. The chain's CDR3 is CASSYSGQGFNEQFF. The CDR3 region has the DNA TGTGCCAGCAGTTACTCGGGACAGGGTTTCAATGAGCAGTTCTTC.